This T cell receptor (beta chain) stems from a study of cytomegalovirus exposure and HLA in healthy donors. Trimming shortened V by 2 bases and J by 8 bases, and 4 bases separated the two germline ends. The CDR3 consists of 12 residues. Germline-derived CDR1 and CDR2 are SEHNR and FQNEAQ (reference sequence). The table came from immunoSEQ multiplex PCR; TCRdb's copy has only in-frame clones and leaves some out. Here the sample spans 150,000 or so clones, roughly 89% being singletons. This receptor was taken from a woman younger than 30 in good health and CMV-seronegative. The chain uses TRBV7-9 and TRBJ1-6; D gene uncertain. The sequenced sample consisted of PBMCs. CDR3 residues: CASSLSDSPLHF. The CDR3 region has the DNA TGTGCCAGCAGCTTATCAGATTCACCCCTCCACTTT. The variable domain in full, with the rest retrieved from reference TRBV7-9 and TRBJ1-6, is DTGVSQNPRHKITKRGQNVTFRCDPISEHNRLYWYRQTLGQGPEFLTYFQNEAQLEKSRLLSDRFSAERPKGSFSTLEIQRTEQGDSAMYLCASSLSDSPLHFGNGTRLTVT.